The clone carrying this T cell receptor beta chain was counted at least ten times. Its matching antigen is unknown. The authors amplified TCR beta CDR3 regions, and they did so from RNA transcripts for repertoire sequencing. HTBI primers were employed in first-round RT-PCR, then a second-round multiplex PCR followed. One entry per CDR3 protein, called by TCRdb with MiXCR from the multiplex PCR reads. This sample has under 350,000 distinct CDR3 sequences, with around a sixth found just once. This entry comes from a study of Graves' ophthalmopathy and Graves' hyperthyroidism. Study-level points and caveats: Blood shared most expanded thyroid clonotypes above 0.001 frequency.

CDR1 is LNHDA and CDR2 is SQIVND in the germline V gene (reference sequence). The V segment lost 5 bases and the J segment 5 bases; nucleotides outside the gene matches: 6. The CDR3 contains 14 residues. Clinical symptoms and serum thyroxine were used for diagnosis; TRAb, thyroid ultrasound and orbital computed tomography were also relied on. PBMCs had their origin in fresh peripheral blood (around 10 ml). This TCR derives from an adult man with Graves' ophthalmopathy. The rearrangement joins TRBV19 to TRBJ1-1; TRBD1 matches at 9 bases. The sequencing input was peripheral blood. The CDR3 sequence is CASSARDRVTEAFF. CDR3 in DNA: TGTGCCAGTAGTGCCCGGGACAGGGTGACTGAAGCTTTCTTT. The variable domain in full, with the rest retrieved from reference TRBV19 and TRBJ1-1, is DGGITQSPKYLFRKEGQNVTLSCEQNLNHDAMYWYRQDPGQGLRLIYYSQIVNDFQKGDIAEGYSVSREKKESFPLTVTSAQKNPTAFYLCASSARDRVTEAFFGQGTRLTVV.